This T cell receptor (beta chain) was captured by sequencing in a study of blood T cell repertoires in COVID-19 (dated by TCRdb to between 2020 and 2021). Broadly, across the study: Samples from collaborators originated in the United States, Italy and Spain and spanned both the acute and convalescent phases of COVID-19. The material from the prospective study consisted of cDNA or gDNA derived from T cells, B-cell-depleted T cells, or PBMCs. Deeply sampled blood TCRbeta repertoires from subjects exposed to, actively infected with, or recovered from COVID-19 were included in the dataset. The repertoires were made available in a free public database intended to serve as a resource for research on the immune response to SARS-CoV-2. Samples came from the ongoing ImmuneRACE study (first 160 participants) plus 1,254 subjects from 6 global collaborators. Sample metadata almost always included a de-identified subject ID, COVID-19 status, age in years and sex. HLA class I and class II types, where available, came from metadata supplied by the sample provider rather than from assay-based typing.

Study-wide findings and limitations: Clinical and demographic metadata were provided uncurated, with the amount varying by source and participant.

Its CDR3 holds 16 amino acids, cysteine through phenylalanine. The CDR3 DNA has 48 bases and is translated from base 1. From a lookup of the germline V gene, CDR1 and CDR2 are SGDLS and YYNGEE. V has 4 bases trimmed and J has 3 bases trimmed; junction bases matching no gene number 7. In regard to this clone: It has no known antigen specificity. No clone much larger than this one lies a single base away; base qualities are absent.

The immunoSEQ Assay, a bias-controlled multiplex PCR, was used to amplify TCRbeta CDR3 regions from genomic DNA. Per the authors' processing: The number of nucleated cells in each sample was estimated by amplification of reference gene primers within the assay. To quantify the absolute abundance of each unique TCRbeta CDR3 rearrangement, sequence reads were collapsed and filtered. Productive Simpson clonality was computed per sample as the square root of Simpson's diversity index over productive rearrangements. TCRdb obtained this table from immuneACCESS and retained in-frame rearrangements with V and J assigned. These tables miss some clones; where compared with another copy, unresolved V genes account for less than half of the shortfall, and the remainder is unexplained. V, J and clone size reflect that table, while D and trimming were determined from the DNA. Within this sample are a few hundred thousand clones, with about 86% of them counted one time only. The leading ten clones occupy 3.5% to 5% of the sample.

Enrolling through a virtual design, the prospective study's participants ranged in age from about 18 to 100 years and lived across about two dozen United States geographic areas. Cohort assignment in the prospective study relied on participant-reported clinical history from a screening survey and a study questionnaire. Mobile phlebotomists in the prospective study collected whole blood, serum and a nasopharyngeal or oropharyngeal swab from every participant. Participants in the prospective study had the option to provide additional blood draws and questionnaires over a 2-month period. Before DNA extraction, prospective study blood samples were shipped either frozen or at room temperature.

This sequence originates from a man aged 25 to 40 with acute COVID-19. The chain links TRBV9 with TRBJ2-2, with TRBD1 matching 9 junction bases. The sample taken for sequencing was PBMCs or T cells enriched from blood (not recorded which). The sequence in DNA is TGTGCCAGCAGCCAAAAACGGACAGGGGACACCGGGGAGCTGTTTTTT. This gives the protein CASSQKRTGDTGELFF.